This is a list of T cell receptor beta chains from one sample in a study of blood T cell repertoires in COVID-19. Profiled with immunoSEQ multiplex PCR; TCRdb holds only in-frame clones, not every one. Among 200,000 or so clones listed, over 75% were seen once. Sequenced input: peripheral blood. The source of these receptors is a middle-aged woman who had recovered from COVID-19. Each CDR3 is given with its conserved first and last residue. The D gene is left open where the match is weak. The size field is filled for only some rows; it gives once, few, many or a size class.

CSRRQRYQPQHF TGCAGCCGTAGACAGAGATATCAGCCCCAGCATTTT TRBV29-1 once . TRBJ1-5
CASSYRVDEQFF TGTGCCAGCAGCTACAGGGTCGATGAGCAGTTCTTC TRBV5-4 . . TRBJ2-1
CASSRQGAAETQYF TGTGCCAGCAGTAGACAGGGGGCGGCAGAGACCCAGTACTTC TRBV27 . TRBD1 TRBJ2-5
CASSQELAEKYNEQFF TGTGCCAGCAGCCAAGAACTAGCGGAAAAATACAATGAGCAGTTCTTC TRBV4-2 . TRBD2 TRBJ2-1
CASMHEGGNTEAFF TGTGCCAGCATGCACGAAGGGGGGAACACTGAAGCTTTCTTT TRBV4-2 . . TRBJ1-1
CAWSGGGGSKNIQYF TGTGCCTGGAGTGGGGGCGGGGGGTCCAAAAACATTCAGTACTTC TRBV30 . TRBD2 TRBJ2-4
CASSTPSTGDTEAFF TGTGCCAGTAGTACACCCTCAACAGGGGACACTGAAGCTTTCTTT TRBV19 . TRBD1 TRBJ1-1
CASSGTSGTDTQYF TGTGCCAGCAGCGGGACTAGCGGAACAGATACGCAGTATTTT TRBV27 . TRBD2 TRBJ2-3
CASRLAGGPTDTQYF TGTGCCAGCAGGCTAGCGGGAGGCCCCACAGATACGCAGTATTTT TRBV6-5 once TRBD2 TRBJ2-3
CASSLEQGAYTEAFF TGTGCCAGCAGCTTGGAGCAGGGGGCGTACACTGAAGCTTTCTTT TRBV5-5 . TRBD1 TRBJ1-1
CASSVQGYLAYEQYF TGTGCCAGCAGCGTACAGGGTTACCTCGCCTACGAGCAGTACTTC TRBV27 . . TRBJ2-7
CASSVSYVLTF TGTGCCAGCAGTGTTTCGTACGTCCTGACTTTC TRBV2 few . TRBJ2-6
CASSLGLGLPYNEQFF TGTGCCAGCAGCTTGGGGCTGGGACTACCTTACAATGAGCAGTTCTTC TRBV7-8 once TRBD2 TRBJ2-1
CASSPSTGWDTQYF TGTGCCAGCTCTCCTTCGACAGGTTGGGATACGCAGTATTTT TRBV18 . . TRBJ2-3
CASSHMGASYTEAFF TGTGCCAGCAGCCACATGGGGGCGTCCTACACTGAAGCTTTCTTT TRBV5-6 . . TRBJ1-1
CASSVSQGAFEQFF TGTGCCAGCAGCGTATCGCAGGGGGCGTTCGAGCAGTTCTTC TRBV7-8 . TRBD1 TRBJ2-1
CASSMRGNQPQHF TGTGCCAGTAGTATGCGGGGGAATCAGCCCCAGCATTTT TRBV19 few . TRBJ1-5
CASSIPPWAAAGYNEQFF TGTGCCAGTAGTATACCCCCCTGGGCAGCGGCAGGCTACAATGAGCAGTTCTTC TRBV19 . . TRBJ2-1
CASSQLAGLAGRRKAREQYF TGTGCCAGCAGCCAACTCGCGGGACTAGCGGGACGACGGAAGGCCCGGGAGCAGTACTTC TRBV3-1/TRBV3-2 . TRBD2 TRBJ2-7
CASSLTGQQETQYF TGTGCCAGCAGCTTGACAGGGCAACAAGAGACCCAGTACTTC TRBV5-4 . . TRBJ2-5
CASIAPRGINNEQFF TGTGCCAGCATCGCCCCCAGGGGAATAAACAATGAGCAGTTCTTC TRBV27 . . TRBJ2-1
CASSPPNRDRGWVAKNIQYF TGTGCCAGCTCACCACCGAATAGGGACAGGGGTTGGGTAGCCAAAAACATTCAGTACTTC TRBV18 . TRBD1 TRBJ2-4
CASRPTLSNQPQHF TGTGCCAGCAGACCGACACTGAGCAATCAGCCCCAGCATTTT TRBV5-8 . . TRBJ1-5
CATSDIQDRAESETQYF TGTGCCACCAGTGACATACAGGACAGGGCCGAGTCGGAGACCCAGTACTTC TRBV24-1 . TRBD1 TRBJ2-5
CASSLRDSWGGELFF TGTGCCAGCAGCTTGCGGGACTCCTGGGGCGGGGAGCTGTTTTTT TRBV5-6 . . TRBJ2-2
CASSSTGNYGYTF TGTGCCAGCAGTTCTACAGGGAACTATGGCTACACCTTC TRBV27 . . TRBJ1-2